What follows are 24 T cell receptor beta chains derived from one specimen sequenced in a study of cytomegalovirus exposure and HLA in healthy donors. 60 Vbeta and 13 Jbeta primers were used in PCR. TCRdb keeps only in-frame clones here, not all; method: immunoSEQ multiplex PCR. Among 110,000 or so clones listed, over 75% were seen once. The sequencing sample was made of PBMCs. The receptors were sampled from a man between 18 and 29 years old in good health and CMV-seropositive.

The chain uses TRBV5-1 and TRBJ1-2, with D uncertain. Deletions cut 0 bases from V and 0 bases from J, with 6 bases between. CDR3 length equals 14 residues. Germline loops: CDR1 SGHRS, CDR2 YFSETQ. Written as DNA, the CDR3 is TGCGCCAGCAGCTTGGACGGAGCTAACTATGGCTACACCTTC. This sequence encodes CASSLDGANYGYTF.

The CDR3 region has the DNA TGTGCCAGCAGCTTAGTAGGGGGAGAAAATGAGCAGTTCTTC. Its translation is CASSLVGGENEQFF. The V and J genes are TRBV7-9 and TRBJ2-1, with D possibly matching TRBD1 (6 bases). The CDR3 loop spans 14 amino acids. Germline V gives CDR1 SEHNR, CDR2 FQNEAQ (reference sequence). The V end was cut by 1 base, the J end by 7 bases, with 11 bases between.

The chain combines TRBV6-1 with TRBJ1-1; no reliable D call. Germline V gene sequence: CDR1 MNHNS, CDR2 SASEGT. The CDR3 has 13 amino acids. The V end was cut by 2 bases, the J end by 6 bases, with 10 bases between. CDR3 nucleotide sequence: TGTGCCAGCAGTGAAAGGCCGGAGGCTGAAGCTTTCTTT. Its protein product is CASSERPEAEAFF.

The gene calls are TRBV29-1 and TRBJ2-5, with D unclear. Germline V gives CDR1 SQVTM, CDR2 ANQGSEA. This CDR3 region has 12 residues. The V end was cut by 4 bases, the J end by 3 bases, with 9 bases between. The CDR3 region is CSVARQKETQYF. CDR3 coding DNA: TGCAGCGTTGCAAGACAAAAAGAGACCCAGTACTTC.

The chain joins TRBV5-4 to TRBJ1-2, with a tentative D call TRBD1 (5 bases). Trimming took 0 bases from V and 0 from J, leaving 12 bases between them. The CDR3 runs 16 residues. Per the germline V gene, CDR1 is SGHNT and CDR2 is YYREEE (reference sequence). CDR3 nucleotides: TGTGCCAGCAGCTTGGAAGGGGCGAGAGCTAACTATGGCTACACCTTC. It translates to CASSLEGARANYGYTF.

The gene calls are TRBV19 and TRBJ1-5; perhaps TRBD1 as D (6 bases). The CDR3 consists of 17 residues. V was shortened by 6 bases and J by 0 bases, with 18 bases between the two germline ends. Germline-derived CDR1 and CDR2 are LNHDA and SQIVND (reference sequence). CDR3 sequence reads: CASSVRDTRFSNQPQHF. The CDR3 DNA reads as TGTGCCAGTAGCGTTCGGGACACCCGCTTTAGCAATCAGCCCCAGCATTTT. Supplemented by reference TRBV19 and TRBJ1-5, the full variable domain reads DGGITQSPKYLFRKEGQNVTLSCEQNLNHDAMYWYRQDPGQGLRLIYYSQIVNDFQKGDIAEGYSVSREKKESFPLTVTSAQKNPTAFYLCASSVRDTRFSNQPQHFGDGTRLSIL.

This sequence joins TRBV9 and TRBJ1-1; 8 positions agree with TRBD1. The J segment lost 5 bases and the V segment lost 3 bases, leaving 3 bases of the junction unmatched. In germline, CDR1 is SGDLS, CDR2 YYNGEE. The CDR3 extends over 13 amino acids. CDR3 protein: CASSETGDTEAFF. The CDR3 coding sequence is TGTGCCAGCAGCGAGACAGGGGATACTGAAGCTTTCTTT.

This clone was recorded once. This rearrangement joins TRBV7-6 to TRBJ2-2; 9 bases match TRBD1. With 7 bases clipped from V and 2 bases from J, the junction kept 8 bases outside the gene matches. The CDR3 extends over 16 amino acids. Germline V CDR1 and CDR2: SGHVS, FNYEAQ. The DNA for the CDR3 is TGTGCCAGCAAGACTCGGACAGGGGCCAACACCGGGGAGCTGTTTTTT. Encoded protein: CASKTRTGANTGELFF. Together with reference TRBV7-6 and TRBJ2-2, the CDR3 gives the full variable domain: GAGVSQSPRYKVTKRGQDVALRCDPISGHVSLYWYRQALGQGPEFLTYFNYEAQQDKSGLPNDRFSAERPEGSISTLTIQRTEQRDSAMYRCASKTRTGANTGELFFGEGSRLTVL.

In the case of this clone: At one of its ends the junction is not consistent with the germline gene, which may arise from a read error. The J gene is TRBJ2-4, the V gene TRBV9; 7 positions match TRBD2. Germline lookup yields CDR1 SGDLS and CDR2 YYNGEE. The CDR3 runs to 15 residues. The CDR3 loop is CASSQAGTNKNSQYF. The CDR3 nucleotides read TGTGCCAGCTCCCAGGCCGGGACTAATAAAAACAGTCAGTACTTC.

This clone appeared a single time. CDR3 loop: CASSLWRNSNEKLFF. The CDR3 nucleotides read TGCGCCAGCAGCTTGTGGCGGAACTCTAATGAAAAACTGTTTTTT. The V gene is TRBV5-1, the J gene TRBJ1-4; D gene uncertain. The CDR3 spans 15 residues. V shed 1 base and J shed 3 bases, with 10 bases lying between them. CDR1 and CDR2 from the germline V gene are SGHRS and YFSETQ.

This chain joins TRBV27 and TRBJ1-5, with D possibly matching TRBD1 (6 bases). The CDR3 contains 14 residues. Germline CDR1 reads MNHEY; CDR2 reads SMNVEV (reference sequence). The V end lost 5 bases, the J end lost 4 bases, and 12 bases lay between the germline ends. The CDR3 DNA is TGTGCCAGCAGTCCCCCAGGGGTAAATCAGCCCCAGCATTTT. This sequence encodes CASSPPGVNQPQHF.

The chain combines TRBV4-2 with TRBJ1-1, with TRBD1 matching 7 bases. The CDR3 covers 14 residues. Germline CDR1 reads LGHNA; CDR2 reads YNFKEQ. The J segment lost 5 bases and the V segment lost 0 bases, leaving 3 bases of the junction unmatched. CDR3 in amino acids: CASSQESGGTEAFF. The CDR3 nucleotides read TGTGCCAGCAGCCAAGAGTCAGGGGGGACTGAAGCTTTCTTT.

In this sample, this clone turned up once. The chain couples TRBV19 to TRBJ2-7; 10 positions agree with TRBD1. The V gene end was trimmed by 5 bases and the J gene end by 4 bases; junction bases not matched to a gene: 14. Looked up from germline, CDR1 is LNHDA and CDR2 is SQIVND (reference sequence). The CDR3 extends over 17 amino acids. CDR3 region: CASSLRTRTGGNYEQYF. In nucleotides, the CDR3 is TGTGCCAGTAGTCTCAGGACAAGGACAGGGGGGAATTACGAGCAGTACTTC.

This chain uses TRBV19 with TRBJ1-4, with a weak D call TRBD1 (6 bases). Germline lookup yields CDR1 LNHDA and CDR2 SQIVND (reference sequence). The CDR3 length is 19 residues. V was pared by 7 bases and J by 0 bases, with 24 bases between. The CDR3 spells CASTNDPGHTKATNEKLFF. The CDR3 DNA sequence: TGTGCCAGTACCAACGACCCGGGACATACCAAAGCAACTAATGAAAAACTGTTTTTT.

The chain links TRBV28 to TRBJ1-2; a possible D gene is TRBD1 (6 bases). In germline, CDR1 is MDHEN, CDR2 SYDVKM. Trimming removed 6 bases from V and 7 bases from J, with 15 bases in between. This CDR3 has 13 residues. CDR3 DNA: TGTGCCAGCAGCAGCCCGGCAGGGGTTGGCTACACCTTC. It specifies CASSSPAGVGYTF.

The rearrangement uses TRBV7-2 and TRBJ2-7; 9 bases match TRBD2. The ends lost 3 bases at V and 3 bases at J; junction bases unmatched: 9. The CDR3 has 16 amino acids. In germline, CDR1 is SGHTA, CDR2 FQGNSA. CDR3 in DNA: TGTGCCAGCAGCTTGTCTAGCGGGACACGAATCTACGAGCAGTACTTC. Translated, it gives CASSLSSGTRIYEQYF.

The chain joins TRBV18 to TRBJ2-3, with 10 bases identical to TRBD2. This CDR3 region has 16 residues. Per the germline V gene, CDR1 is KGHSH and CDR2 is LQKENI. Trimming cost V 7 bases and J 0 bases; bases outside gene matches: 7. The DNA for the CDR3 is TGTGCCAGCTGCCACTCTAGCGGGAGAAGCACAGATACGCAGTATTTT. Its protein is CASCHSSGRSTDTQYF.

CDR3 sequence reads: CASSYLSTGYEQYF. CDR3 DNA sequence: TGCGCCAGCAGCTACCTCTCGACGGGATACGAGCAGTACTTC. The rearrangement uses TRBV5-1 and TRBJ2-7; TRBD2 is a possible D gene (5 bases). This CDR3 region has 14 residues. CDR1 and CDR2 (germline): SGHRS, YFSETQ. Trimming cost V 3 bases and J 4 bases, with 14 bases left between them.

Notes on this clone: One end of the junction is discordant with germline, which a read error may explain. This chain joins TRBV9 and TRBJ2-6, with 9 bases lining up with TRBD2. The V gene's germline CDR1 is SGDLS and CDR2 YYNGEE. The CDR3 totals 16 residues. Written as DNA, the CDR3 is TGTGCCAGCAGCGTTAGCGGGAGCTCTGGGGCCAACGGCCTGACTTTC. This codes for CASSVSGSSGANGLTF.

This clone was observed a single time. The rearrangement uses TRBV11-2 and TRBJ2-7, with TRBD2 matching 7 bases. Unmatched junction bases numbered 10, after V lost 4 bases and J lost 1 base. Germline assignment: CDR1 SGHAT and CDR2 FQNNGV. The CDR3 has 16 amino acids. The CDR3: CASSWAERGLSYEQYF. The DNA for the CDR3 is TGTGCCAGCAGCTGGGCGGAGCGGGGTCTATCCTACGAGCAGTACTTC.

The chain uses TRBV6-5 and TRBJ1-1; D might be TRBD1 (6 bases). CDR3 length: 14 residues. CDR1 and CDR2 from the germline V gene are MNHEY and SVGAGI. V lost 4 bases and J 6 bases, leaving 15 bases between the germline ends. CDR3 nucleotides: TGTGCCAGCAGTTCCCCATGGGACACGGCTGAAGCTTTCTTT. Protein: CASSSPWDTAEAFF.

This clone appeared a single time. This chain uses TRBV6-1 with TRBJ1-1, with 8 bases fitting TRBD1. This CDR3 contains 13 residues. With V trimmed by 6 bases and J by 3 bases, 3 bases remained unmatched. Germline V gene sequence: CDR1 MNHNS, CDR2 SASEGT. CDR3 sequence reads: CASRTGEYTEAFF. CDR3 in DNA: TGTGCCAGCAGGACAGGGGAGTACACTGAAGCTTTCTTT.

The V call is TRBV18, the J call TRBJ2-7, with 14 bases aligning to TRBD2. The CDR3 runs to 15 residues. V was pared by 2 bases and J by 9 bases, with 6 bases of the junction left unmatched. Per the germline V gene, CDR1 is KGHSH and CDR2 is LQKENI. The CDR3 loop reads CASSPGTSGRERQYF. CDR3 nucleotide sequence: TGTGCCAGCTCACCAGGGACTAGCGGGAGAGAACGGCAGTACTTC.

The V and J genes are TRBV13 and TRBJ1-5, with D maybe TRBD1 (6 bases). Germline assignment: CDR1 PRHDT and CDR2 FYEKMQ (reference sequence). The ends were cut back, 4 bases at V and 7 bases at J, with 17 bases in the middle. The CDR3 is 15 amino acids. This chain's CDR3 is CASSSGGQGGQPQHF. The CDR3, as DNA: TGTGCCAGCAGCTCCGGGGGGCAGGGCGGCCAGCCCCAGCATTTT. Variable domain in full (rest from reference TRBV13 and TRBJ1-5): AAGVIQSPRHLIKEKRETATLKCYPIPRHDTVYWYQQGPGQDPQFLISFYEKMQSDKGSIPDRFSAQQFSDYHSELNMSSLELGDSALYFCASSSGGQGGQPQHFGDGTRLSIL.